This entry lists 27 T cell receptor beta chains sequenced from one sample in a study of T cells in Graves' hyperthyroidism and ophthalmopathy. TCR beta CDR3 regions were amplified from RNA transcripts. The HTBI primer set was used in a first-round RT-PCR of the TCR CDR3. TCRdb used MiXCR to reprocess the multiplex PCR reads, holding one entry per CDR3 protein. The sample lists a few hundred thousand distinct CDR3 sequences, 15% to 18% seen once, with about 7% in the top ten. The sequencing input was blood. These receptors all stem from a woman in her twenties or thirties with Graves' hyperthyroidism.

The rearrangement links TRBV19 to TRBJ1-5, with TRBD1 as a possible D gene (5 bases). The germline V and J ends were trimmed by 1 base and 5 bases, with 12 bases remaining between them. CDR3 length: 15 residues. Germline values: CDR1 LNHDA, CDR2 SQIVND (reference sequence). The CDR3 nucleotides are TGTGCCAGTAGTATAGGTTCAGGGTTGGATCAGCCCCAGCATTTT. This gives the protein CASSIGSGLDQPQHF.

This clonotype was seen more than once but under ten times. The gene calls are TRBV7-6 and TRBJ2-3; TRBD2 might be the D (6 bases). Trimming took 0 bases from V and 2 from J, leaving 12 bases between them. The CDR3 extends over 16 amino acids. The V gene's germline CDR1 is SGHVS and CDR2 FNYEAQ. The CDR3 protein is CASSLATGGTTDTQYF. The CDR3 nucleotides read TGTGCCAGCAGCTTAGCTACAGGAGGGACCACAGATACGCAGTATTTT.

The sample holds many counts of this clonotype. The chain couples TRBV28 to TRBJ2-1; maybe TRBD1 (5 bases). In germline, CDR1 is MDHEN, CDR2 SYDVKM. There are 18 residues in the CDR3. Trimming left V 1 base short and J 0 bases short, with 16 bases between. The CDR3 DNA reads TGTGCCAGCAGTTTATTACTAAGGGGATTGAACTCCTACAATGAGCAGTTCTTC. Protein sequence: CASSLLLRGLNSYNEQFF.

At least ten counts were recorded for this clonotype. The genes are TRBV27 and TRBJ1-5; D remains unclear. CDR3 size: 15 residues. The V and J ends lost 2 bases and 7 bases respectively, with 15 bases between them. Germline-derived CDR1 and CDR2 are MNHEY and SMNVEV (reference sequence). The CDR3 DNA follows: TGTGCCAGCAGTTTAAGGGCGACGGATTTCCAGCCCCAGCATTTT. Protein: CASSLRATDFQPQHF.

Many counts were recorded for this clonotype. The chain combines TRBV2 with TRBJ1-4, with D unresolved. Trimming removed 0 bases from V and 4 bases from J, with 6 bases in between. The CDR3 extends over 14 amino acids. Germline V gives CDR1 SNHLY, CDR2 FYNNEI. The CDR3 is CASSEAGYNEKLFF. The CDR3 bases are TGTGCCAGCAGTGAAGCAGGTTATAATGAAAAACTGTTTTTT.

This clonotype was detected only a few times. The CDR3 coding sequence is TGTGCCAGTAGTATCGGACAGTATAACTATGGCTACACCTTC. The encoded protein is CASSIGQYNYGYTF. The chain joins TRBV19 to TRBJ1-2, with a weak D call TRBD1 (6 bases). Germline CDR1 is LNHDA and CDR2 is SQIVND (reference sequence). The length of the CDR3 is 14 residues. V shed 3 bases and J shed 1 base, with 9 bases lying between them.

This clonotype turned up a few times. The V and J genes are TRBV27 and TRBJ1-6; TRBD1 matches at 7 bases. The junction had 13 bases not matched to a gene; V was cut back by 5 bases and J by 6 bases. Germline CDR1 and CDR2: MNHEY and SMNVEV (reference sequence). CDR3 length: 17 residues. CDR3 in amino acids: CASSPTHRGKGNSPLHF. In DNA, the CDR3 is TGTGCCAGCAGTCCAACTCACAGGGGTAAGGGTAATTCACCCCTCCACTTT.

Of note for this clonotype: This may come from a read error, since a much larger clone is one base off. The chain couples TRBV12-3 or TRBV12-4 to TRBJ1-5; D not resolved. This CDR3 is built from 14 residues. The CDR3 region has the DNA TGTGCCAGCAGTTCAGTTTATAGCAATCGGCCCCAGCATTTT. It specifies CASSSVYSNRPQHF.

This clonotype has a count of ten or more. V is TRBV20-1 and J is TRBJ2-2; 8 nucleotides agree with TRBD2. Trimming cost V 0 bases and J 4 bases; bases outside gene matches: 4. There are 15 residues in the CDR3. The germline gives CDR1 DFQATT, CDR2 SNEGSKA (reference sequence). In DNA form, the CDR3 reads TGCAGTGCTAGAGATTGGCTAGCGGGCACCGGGGAGCTGTTTTTT. Residues: CSARDWLAGTGELFF.

This clonotype occurred many times. V and J are TRBV2 and TRBJ1-6, with TRBD1 matching over 7 bases. Losses at the gene ends were 4 bases for V and 7 bases for J; bases not matched to a gene: 16. The CDR3 covers 18 residues. Looked up from germline, CDR1 is SNHLY and CDR2 is FYNNEI. The CDR3 sequence is CASSVKGGWLPGNSPLHF. The DNA of the CDR3 is TGTGCCAGCAGTGTTAAAGGGGGCTGGTTACCGGGGAATTCACCCCTCCACTTT. The full variable domain, in which reference TRBV2 and TRBJ1-6 provide the parts outside the CDR3, is EPEVTQTPSHQVTQMGQEVILRCVPISNHLYFYWYRQILGQKVEFLVSFYNNEISEKSEIFDDQFSVERPDGSNFTLKIRSTKLEDSAMYFCASSVKGGWLPGNSPLHFGNGTRLTVT.

In its sample, this clonotype was seen many times. The chain joins TRBV20-1 to TRBJ2-7, with a possible D match to TRBD2 (5 bases). The germline V gene encodes CDR1 DFQATT and CDR2 SNEGSKA (reference sequence). This CDR3 contains 14 residues. Deletions cut 3 bases from V and 2 bases from J, with 14 bases between. The CDR3 DNA follows: TGCAGTGCTAGTGCCTATACTAGAACCTACGAGCAGTACTTC. This sequence encodes CSASAYTRTYEQYF.

This clonotype was detected ten times or more. The V and J genes are TRBV7-6 and TRBJ2-7; 8 bases align to TRBD2. CDR1 SGHVS and CDR2 FNYEAQ come from the germline V gene. Trimming took 2 bases from V and 3 from J; bases not matched to a gene: 6. The CDR3 runs 15 residues. The CDR3 coding sequence is TGTGCCAGCAGCTTATCAGCGGGAGAGGGCTACGAGCAGTACTTC. It encodes CASSLSAGEGYEQYF.

Many counts were recorded for this clonotype. An end of the junction differs from the germline gene, which may be a read error. The J gene is TRBJ2-5, the V gene TRBV18; no reliable D call. This CDR3 is built from 13 residues. Germline CDR1 and CDR2: KGHSH and LQKENI. CDR3 coding DNA: TGTGCCAGCTCCCCACGCCTCCAAGAGACCCAGTACTTC. It translates to CASSPRLQETQYF.

Only a few counts were recorded for this clonotype. The chain is built from TRBV7-2 and TRBJ2-3, with unresolved D. The CDR3 has 14 amino acids. V lost 5 bases and J 1 base, leaving 10 bases between the germline ends. Per germline, CDR1 SGHTA and CDR2 FQGNSA. This CDR3 is CASSAELGTDTQYF. CDR3 bases: TGTGCCAGCAGCGCCGAACTTGGCACAGATACGCAGTATTTT.

For the CDR3, the DNA is TGTGCCAGCAGCTTTTTGACTAGCGGAAAAAATGAGCAGTTCTTC. Its translation is CASSFLTSGKNEQFF. V usage is TRBV13 and J usage is TRBJ2-1; 9 bases fit TRBD2. The CDR3 runs to 15 residues. The junction had 7 bases not matched to a gene; V was cut back by 3 bases and J by 7 bases. Germline-derived CDR1 and CDR2 are PRHDT and FYEKMQ (reference sequence).

This clonotype has ten or more counts. The chain employs TRBV6-1 and TRBJ2-1; D perhaps matches TRBD2 (6 bases). Germline lookup yields CDR1 MNHNS and CDR2 SASEGT. The ends were cut back, 9 bases at V and 8 bases at J, with 17 bases in the middle. The CDR3 has 13 amino acids. The DNA of the CDR3 is TGTGCCAGGGCGGCCGGGGACTGGGATGAGCAGTTCTTC. Translation: CARAAGDWDEQFF.

This clonotype was counted only a few times. The chain uses TRBV7-9 and TRBJ2-7, with unresolved D. Trimming pared 5 bases from V and 1 base from J, leaving 12 bases between. The CDR3 has 14 amino acids. Germline loops: CDR1 SEHNR, CDR2 FQNEAQ (reference sequence). CDR3 coding DNA: TGTGCCAGCAGCCCCGATGTCGGTTCCTACGAGCAGTACTTC. Its translation: CASSPDVGSYEQYF.

V is TRBV28 and J is TRBJ1-4; D unclear. From germline, CDR1 is MDHEN and CDR2 SYDVKM. This CDR3 has 14 amino acids. V dropped 2 bases and J dropped 8 bases, with 12 bases sitting between them. This CDR3 is CASSLHTTGEKLFF. The DNA for the CDR3 is TGTGCCAGCAGTTTACATACGACTGGGGAAAAACTGTTTTTT.

In this sample, this clonotype turned up many times. This rearrangement joins TRBV29-1 to TRBJ2-2, with D possibly called TRBD1 or TRBD2 (5 bases each). Germline lookup yields CDR1 SQVTM and CDR2 ANQGSEA. The CDR3 spans 10 residues. Trimming shortened V by 7 bases and J by 7 bases, and 7 bases separated the two germline ends. The DNA for the CDR3 is TGCAGCGGAGGGGACGGGGAGCTGTTTTTT. Its translation is CSGGDGELFF.

This clonotype was counted ten times or more. CDR3 protein: CASSFGGSYNSPLHF. The CDR3 DNA reads as TGTGCCAGCAGCTTTGGGGGCTCCTATAATTCACCCCTCCACTTT. The J gene is TRBJ1-6, the V gene TRBV13, with a possible D match to TRBD1 (5 bases). Trimming took off 3 bases at V and 0 bases at J, with 6 bases between the two ends. CDR3 size: 15 residues. Germline loops: CDR1 PRHDT, CDR2 FYEKMQ (reference sequence).

This clonotype has a count of ten or more. This sequence joins TRBV5-1 and TRBJ2-7; the match to TRBD2 covers 10 bases. In germline, CDR1 is SGHRS, CDR2 YFSETQ. The CDR3 spans 15 residues. The V segment lost 1 base and the J segment 7 bases; nucleotides outside the gene matches: 8. In nucleotides, the CDR3 is TGCGCCAGCAGCTTGTTGAGCGGGAGGGCCGTAGAGCAGTACTTC. This translates into CASSLLSGRAVEQYF.

This clonotype was found a few times. The genes are TRBV13 and TRBJ1-6, with TRBD1 identical over 10 bases. The V and J ends lost 4 bases and 4 bases, in that order; junction bases with no gene match: 4. The CDR3 totals 16 residues. Germline-derived CDR1 and CDR2 are PRHDT and FYEKMQ (reference sequence). The CDR3 nucleotides are TGTGCCAGCAGCTCCCGGGACAGGGGTTATAATTCACCCCTCCACTTT. Translation: CASSSRDRGYNSPLHF.

Points on this clonotype: The junction shows a germline mismatch at one end, possibly a read error. The rearrangement joins TRBV19 to TRBJ2-2; 7 bases are shared with TRBD1. The CDR3 contains 16 residues. CDR1 is LNHDA and CDR2 is SQIVND in the germline V gene (reference sequence). CDR3 protein: CASSITPTGNPGELFF. The DNA for the CDR3 is TGTGCCAGTAGTATTACCCCGACAGGGAACCCCGGGGAGCTGTTTTTT.

In this sample, this clonotype turned up many times. This chain uses TRBV6-6 with TRBJ2-7, with TRBD1 identical over 8 bases. CDR3 length equals 17 residues. The J segment lost 4 bases and the V segment lost 0 bases, leaving 11 bases of the junction unmatched. Germline-derived CDR1 and CDR2 are MNHNY and SVGAGI (reference sequence). The CDR3 region has the DNA TGTGCCAGCAGTTACTCGACCGTATGGACAGGGAGGTACGAGCAGTACTTC. It codes for CASSYSTVWTGRYEQYF.

This clonotype was seen a few times. The CDR3 protein is CASSAWGNGGDEQFF. The CDR3 coding sequence is TGTGCCAGCAGTGCTTGGGGGAACGGGGGGGATGAGCAGTTCTTC. The chain carries TRBV25-1 and TRBJ2-1; 8 bases align to TRBD2. This CDR3 has 15 residues. The V segment lost 4 bases and the J segment 8 bases; nucleotides outside the gene matches: 10. Germline V gene lookup returns CDR1 MGHDK and CDR2 SYGVNS. Full variable domain (remainder filled in from reference TRBV25-1 and TRBJ2-1): EADIYQTPRYLVIGTGKKITLECSQTMGHDKMYWYQQDPGMELHLIHYSYGVNSTEKGDLSSESTVSRIRTEHFPLTLESARPSHTSQYLCASSAWGNGGDEQFFGPGTRLTVL.

This clonotype was counted many times. The chain couples TRBV27 to TRBJ2-1; D gene unclear. This CDR3 spans 13 amino acids. Germline values: CDR1 MNHEY, CDR2 SMNVEV (reference sequence). Trimming took 0 bases from V and 7 from J, leaving 7 bases between them. CDR3 DNA sequence: TGTGCCAGCAGTTTATCGACAAGAAATGAGCAGTTCTTC. As protein: CASSLSTRNEQFF.

This chain connects TRBV9 to TRBJ2-1; TRBD2 agrees at 12 bases. In germline, CDR1 is SGDLS, CDR2 YYNGEE. With V trimmed by 0 bases and J by 10 bases, 11 bases remained unmatched. The CDR3 is 17 amino acids. The CDR3 DNA reads as TGTGCCAGCAGCGTAGGCGGGGGGACTAGCGGGTCTTTGGAGCAGTTCTTC. Residues: CASSVGGGTSGSLEQFF.